This T cell receptor beta chain stems from a study of blood T cells in healthy people across ages. The table lists this clonotype with a few counts. Its target is unknown. There are 15 residues in the CDR3. Germline CDR1 reads LGHNA; CDR2 reads YNFKEQ. V dropped 5 bases and J dropped 1; count of bases not matched to a gene: 3. The sample providers were healthy Caucasian people from Russia, aged about 6 to 90. Study-wide points: Naive CD4+ cells and diversity were both higher in long-lived donors than in aged donors.

Combining a sample-barcoded 5' primer with a J-beta primer mix, a second PCR ran for roughly 6 to 11 cycles. Every cDNA was tagged by a template-switch adaptor with 12 random nucleotides. One entry per CDR3 protein, called by TCRdb with MiXCR from the 5' RACE reads. Here the sample spans about a million distinct CDR3 sequences, approximately 49% being singletons. The receptor was derived from a man aged 25 to 45 in good health. The specimen sequenced was blood. The chain carries TRBV4-2 and TRBJ2-7, with 12 bases aligning to TRBD2. The CDR3 DNA is TGTGCCAGCAGCTTCACTAGCGGGGGGTCCTACGAGCAGTACTTC. Its translation: CASSFTSGGSYEQYF.